Presented here are 9 T cell receptor beta chains from one specimen sequenced in a study of breast tumors, draining lymph nodes, adjacent tissues. The lymph nodes were axillary draining lymph nodes from breast cancer patients. TCRdb analysed the multiplex PCR reads with MiXCR anew, one entry per CDR3 protein. The table has about 140,000 distinct CDR3 sequences, approximately 29% seen once. Sample: axillary lymph node tissue. Every receptor here comes from a female donor with breast cancer. Some clones in this sample may be carry-over from other donors' samples.

This clonotype was seen more than once but under ten times. A much larger clone differs from this one at a single base, so this may be a read error. The chain employs TRBV9 and TRBJ1-3, with D perhaps TRBD1 (5 bases). CDR1 SGDLS and CDR2 YYNGEE come from the germline V gene. The CDR3 covers 16 residues. CDR3 DNA: TGTGCCGGCAGCGTAGGTATCGGTACAGGAGGAAACACCATATATTTT. This translates into CAGSVGIGTGGNTIYF.

This clonotype occurred many times. This chain joins TRBV12-3 or TRBV12-4 and TRBJ2-1; 7 bases agree with TRBD1. The CDR3 consists of 12 residues. Unmatched junction bases numbered 8, after V lost 3 bases and J lost 15 bases. The CDR3 DNA reads as TGTGCCAGCAGTTTGTACGGGACAGATCCGTTCTTC. Its translation is CASSLYGTDPFF.

To note about this clonotype: A much larger clone sits a single nucleotide away, making a read error possible. The rearrangement uses TRBV6-1 and TRBJ2-1; 7 positions agree with TRBD1. Trimming removed 5 bases from V and 0 bases from J; junction bases left unmatched: 7. This CDR3 is built from 16 residues. Germline V gene lookup returns CDR1 MNHNS and CDR2 SASEGT. Written as DNA, the CDR3 is TGTGCCAGCAGTCGACAGGGACGAACCTCCTACAATGAGCAGTTCTTC. Translation gives CASSRQGRTSYNEQFF.

The V call is TRBV29-1, the J call TRBJ1-2; no firm D call. CDR1 SQVTM and CDR2 ANQGSEA come from the germline V gene. The CDR3 is made up of 11 amino acids. Trimming shortened V by 4 bases and J by 3 bases, and 6 bases separated the two germline ends. The CDR3, as DNA: TGCAGCGTTGGTGGGGACTATGGCTACACCTTC. It specifies CSVGGDYGYTF.

This sequence joins TRBV6-5 and TRBJ2-1, with D possibly being TRBD1 or TRBD2 (6 bases each). The V and J ends lost 5 bases and 4 bases respectively, with 12 bases between them. The CDR3 sequence is 14 residues long. Looked up from germline, CDR1 is MNHEY and CDR2 is SVGAGI. The CDR3 DNA reads as TGTGCCAGCAGTCATCGGGGGCCTTACAATGAGCAGTTCTTC. It yields the protein CASSHRGPYNEQFF.

This clonotype was detected ten times or more. V and J are TRBV12-3 or TRBV12-4 and TRBJ1-2; the D is unclear. The CDR3 sequence is 13 residues long. The V end lost 3 bases, the J end lost 6 bases, and 11 bases lay between the germline ends. The CDR3 nucleotides are TGTGCCAGCAGTTTCTTTCAGAGGGATGGCTACACCTTC. This sequence encodes CASSFFQRDGYTF.

This clonotype was observed a handful of times. A single base separates this from a much larger clone, so it may be a read error. This chain links TRBV20-1 with TRBJ1-2, with D perhaps matching TRBD1 (6 bases). Germline CDR1 DFQATT, CDR2 SNEGSKA (reference sequence). The CDR3 covers 12 residues. The CDR3 DNA reads TGCAGTGCGTCGACAGGCAACTATGGCTCCACCTTC. Its protein product is CSASTGNYGSTF.

This clonotype was found many times. The rearrangement links TRBV2 to TRBJ1-2; TRBD1 is a possible D gene (6 bases). The germline gives CDR1 SNHLY, CDR2 FYNNEI. Trimming left V 8 bases short and J 4 bases short, with 17 bases between. The length of the CDR3 is 14 residues. This CDR3 is CASREPGRGYGYTF. CDR3 nucleotides: TGTGCCAGCCGAGAGCCAGGCAGGGGCTATGGCTACACCTTC.

This clonotype was observed a few times. The chain couples TRBV6-6 to TRBJ1-1; tentative D call: TRBD1 (5 bases). Germline lookup yields CDR1 MNHNY and CDR2 SVGAGI (reference sequence). The CDR3 is 14 amino acids. The V gene lost 10 bases and the J gene lost 4 bases, with 19 bases spanning the gap. The CDR3 reads CATRPDSRVTEAFF. CDR3 coding DNA: TGTGCCACCAGGCCCGACAGCAGGGTCACTGAAGCTTTCTTT.